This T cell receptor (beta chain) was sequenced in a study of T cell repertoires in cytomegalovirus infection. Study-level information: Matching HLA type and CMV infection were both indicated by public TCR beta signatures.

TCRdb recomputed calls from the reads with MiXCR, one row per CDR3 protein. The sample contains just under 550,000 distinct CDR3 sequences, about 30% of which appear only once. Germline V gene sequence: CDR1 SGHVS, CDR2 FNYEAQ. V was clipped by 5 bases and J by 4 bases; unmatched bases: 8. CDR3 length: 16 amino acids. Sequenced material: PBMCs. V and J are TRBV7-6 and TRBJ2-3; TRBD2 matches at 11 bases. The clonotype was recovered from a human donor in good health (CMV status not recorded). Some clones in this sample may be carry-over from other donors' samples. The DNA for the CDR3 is TGTGCCAGCAGCAGATTGACTAGCGGGGTTGCAGATACGCAGTATTTT. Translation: CASSRLTSGVADTQYF.